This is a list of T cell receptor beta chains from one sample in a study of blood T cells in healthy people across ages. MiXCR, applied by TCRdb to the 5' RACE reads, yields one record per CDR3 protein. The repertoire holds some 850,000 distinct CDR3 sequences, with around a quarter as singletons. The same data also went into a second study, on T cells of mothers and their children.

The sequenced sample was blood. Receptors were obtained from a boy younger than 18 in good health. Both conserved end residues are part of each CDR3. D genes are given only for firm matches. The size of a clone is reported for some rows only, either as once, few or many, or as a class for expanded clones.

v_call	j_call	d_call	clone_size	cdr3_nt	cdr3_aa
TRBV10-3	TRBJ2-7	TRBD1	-	TGTGCCATCAGCTCGGACAGGGCCTACGAGCAGTACTTC	CAISSDRAYEQYF
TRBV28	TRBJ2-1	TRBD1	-	TGTGCCAGCAGTTGGGGCGCGGGGACAGGGGGCGGTGAGCAGTTCTTC	CASSWGAGTGGGEQFF
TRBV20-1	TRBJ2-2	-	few	TGCAGTGCTAGTCATCTAGCGCCAAACACCGGGGAGCTGTTTTTT	CSASHLAPNTGELFF
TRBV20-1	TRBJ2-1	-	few	TGCAGTGCTAGTAACAGGTTCGATGGCTACAATGAGCAGTTCTTC	CSASNRFDGYNEQFF
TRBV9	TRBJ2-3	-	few	TGTGCCAGCAGCGTAGATGGGGGAGATACGCAGTATTTT	CASSVDGGDTQYF
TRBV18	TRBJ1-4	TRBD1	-	TGTGCCAGCTCACCAAACAGGGGGCGCGAAAAACTGTTTTTT	CASSPNRGREKLFF
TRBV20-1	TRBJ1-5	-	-	TGCAGTGCTAGAGATTACCAGGTACAGCCCCAGCATTTT	CSARDYQVQPQHF
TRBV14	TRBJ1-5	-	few	TGTGCCAGCAGCGAAGGGGTTTGGCAGCCCCAGCATTTT	CASSEGVWQPQHF
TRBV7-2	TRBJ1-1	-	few	TGTGCCAGCAGCTTAGAATACCCAGGGGCAGGGGATGGGCGCACTGAAGCTTTCTTT	CASSLEYPGAGDGRTEAFF
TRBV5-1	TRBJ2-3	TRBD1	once	TGCGCCAGCAGCTCCGGCTCCGGGACAGGGGGCCTCACAGATACGCAGTATTTT	CASSSGSGTGGLTDTQYF
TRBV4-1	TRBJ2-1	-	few	TGCGCCAGCAGCCAAGACGGGGGACTCCAGTTCTTC	CASSQDGGLQFF
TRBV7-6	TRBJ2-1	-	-	TGTGCCAGCAGCTTAGGGAACGCGGTGATTGAGCAGTTCTTC	CASSLGNAVIEQFF
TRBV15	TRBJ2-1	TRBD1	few	TGTGCCACCAGCATTCGACAGGGTGAGCAGTTCTTC	CATSIRQGEQFF
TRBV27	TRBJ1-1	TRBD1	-	TGTGCCAGCTGGGCAGGGGGCTGGTCTGGGCCTGAAGCTTTCTTT	CASWAGGWSGPEAFF
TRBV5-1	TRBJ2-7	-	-	TGCGCCAGCAGCTTGGTAGAGTACCCCTACGAGCAGTACTTC	CASSLVEYPYEQYF
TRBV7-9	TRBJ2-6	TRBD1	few	TGTGCCAGCAGCCTTTGGACAGGGACACCTGGGGCCAACGTCCTGACTTTC	CASSLWTGTPGANVLTF
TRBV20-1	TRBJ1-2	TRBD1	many	TGCAGTGCCCCAGTCGGGGGGCCACAGGGGTATGGCTACACCTTC	CSAPVGGPQGYGYTF
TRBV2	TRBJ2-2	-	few	TGTGCCAGCAGGAAAGGGCCCGAGGTCGGGGAGCTGTTTTTT	CASRKGPEVGELFF
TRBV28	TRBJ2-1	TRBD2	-	TGTGCCAGCGGAAGCGGGGGGGTTCTAGGGGAGCAGTTCTTC	CASGSGGVLGEQFF
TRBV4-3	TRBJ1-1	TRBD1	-	TGCGCCAGCAGCCACAGGACAGGGGGAGGCACTGAAGCTTTCTTT	CASSHRTGGGTEAFF
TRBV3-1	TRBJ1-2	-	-	TGTGCCAGCAGCCAAGAGGGACGGACCTTAAACTATGGCTACACCTTC	CASSQEGRTLNYGYTF
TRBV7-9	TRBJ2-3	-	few	TGTGCCAGCAGCCTAGGTCCCGAGAATACGCAGTATTTT	CASSLGPENTQYF
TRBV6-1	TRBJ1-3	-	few	TGTGCCAGCAGTACCGGCTCCAGCTCTGGAAACACCATATATTTT	CASSTGSSSGNTIYF